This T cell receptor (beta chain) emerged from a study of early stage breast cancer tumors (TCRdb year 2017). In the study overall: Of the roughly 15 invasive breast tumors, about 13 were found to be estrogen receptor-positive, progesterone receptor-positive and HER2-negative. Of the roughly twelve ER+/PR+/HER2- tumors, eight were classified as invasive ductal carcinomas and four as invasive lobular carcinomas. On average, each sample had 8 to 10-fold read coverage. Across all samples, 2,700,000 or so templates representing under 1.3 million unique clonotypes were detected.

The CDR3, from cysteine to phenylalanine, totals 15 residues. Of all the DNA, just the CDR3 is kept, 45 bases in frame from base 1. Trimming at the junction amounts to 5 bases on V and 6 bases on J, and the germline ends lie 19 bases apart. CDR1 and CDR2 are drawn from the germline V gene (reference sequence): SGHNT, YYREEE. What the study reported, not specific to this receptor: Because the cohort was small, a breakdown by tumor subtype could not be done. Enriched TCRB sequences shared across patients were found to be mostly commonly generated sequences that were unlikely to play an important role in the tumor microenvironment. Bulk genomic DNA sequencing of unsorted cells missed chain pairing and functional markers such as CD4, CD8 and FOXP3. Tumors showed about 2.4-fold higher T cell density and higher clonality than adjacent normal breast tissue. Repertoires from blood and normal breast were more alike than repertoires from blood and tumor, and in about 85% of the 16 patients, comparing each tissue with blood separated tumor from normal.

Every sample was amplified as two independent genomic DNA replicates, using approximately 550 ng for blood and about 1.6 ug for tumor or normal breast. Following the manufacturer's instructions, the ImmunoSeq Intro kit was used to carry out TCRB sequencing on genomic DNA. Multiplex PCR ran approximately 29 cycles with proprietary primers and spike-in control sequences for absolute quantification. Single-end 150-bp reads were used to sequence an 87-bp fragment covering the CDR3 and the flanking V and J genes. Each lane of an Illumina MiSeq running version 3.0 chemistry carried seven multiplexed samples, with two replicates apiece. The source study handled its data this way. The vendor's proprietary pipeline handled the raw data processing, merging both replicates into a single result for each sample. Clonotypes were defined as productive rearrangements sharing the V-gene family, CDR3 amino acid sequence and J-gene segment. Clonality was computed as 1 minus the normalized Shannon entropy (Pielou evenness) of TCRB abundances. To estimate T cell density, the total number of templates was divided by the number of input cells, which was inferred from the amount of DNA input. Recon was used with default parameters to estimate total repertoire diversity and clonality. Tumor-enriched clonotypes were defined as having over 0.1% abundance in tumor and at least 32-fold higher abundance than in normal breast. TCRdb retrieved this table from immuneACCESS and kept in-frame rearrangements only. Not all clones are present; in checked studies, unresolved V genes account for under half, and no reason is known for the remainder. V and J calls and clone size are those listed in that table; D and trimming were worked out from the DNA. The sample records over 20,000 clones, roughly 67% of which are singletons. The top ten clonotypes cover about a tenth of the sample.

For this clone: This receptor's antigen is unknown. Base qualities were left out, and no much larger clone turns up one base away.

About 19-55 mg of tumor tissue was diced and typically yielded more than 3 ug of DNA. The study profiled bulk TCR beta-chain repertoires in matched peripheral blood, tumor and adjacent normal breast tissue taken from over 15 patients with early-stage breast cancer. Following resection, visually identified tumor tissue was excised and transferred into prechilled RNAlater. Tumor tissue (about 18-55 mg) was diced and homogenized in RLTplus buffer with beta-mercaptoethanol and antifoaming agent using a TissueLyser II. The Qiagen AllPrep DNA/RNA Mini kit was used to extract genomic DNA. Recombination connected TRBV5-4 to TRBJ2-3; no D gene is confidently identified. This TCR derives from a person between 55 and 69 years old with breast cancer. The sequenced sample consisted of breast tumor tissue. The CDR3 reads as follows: CASSLTARIGDTQYF. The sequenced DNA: TGTGCCAGCAGTCTCACGGCTAGGATAGGTGATACGCAGTATTTT.